This is a list of T cell receptor beta chains from one sample in a study of a mutant IDH1 vaccine in newly diagnosed glioma. The antigens for these receptors are not known. Produced via immunoSEQ multiplex PCR; TCRdb's table is partial and in-frame only. The sample shows tens of thousands of clones, about four fifths of them seen only once. This sample comprised PBMCs, obtained from a glioma patient whose treatment included an IDH1 peptide vaccine. These TCRs come from a man in his thirties or forties with glioma. CDR3s leave out the opening cysteine and the closing phenylalanine or tryptophan.

>TRBJ1-5|TRBV27|11
ASSPSLGQPQH
>TRBJ2-7|TRBV5-4|14
ASSLPGLAGAGEQY
>TRBJ1-1|TRBV7-2|13
ASSPPGGRNTEAF
>TRBJ1-4|TRBV5-1|14
ASSLDLGGANEKLF
>TRBJ2-2|TRBV27|13
ASSNRGRDTGELF
>TRBJ2-7|TRBV5-6|11
ASSLQGFYEQY
>TRBJ1-2|TRBV6-5|10
ASTDPPYGYT
>TRBJ2-1|TRBV11-3|13
ASSLEGADYNEQF
>TRBJ2-2|TRBV19|14
ASSFYPGQNTGELF
>TRBJ1-1|TRBV7-9|14
ASSLGVEGFFTEAF
>TRBJ1-2|TRBV19|13
ASSNTGGADYGYT
>TRBJ1-2|TRBV30|11
ARNRDFLYGYT
>TRBJ2-7|TRBV5-1|17
ASSSNTPGLAGGTYEQY
>TRBJ1-1|TRBV5-6|11
ASSDTGATEAF
>TRBJ2-7|TRBV29-1|13
SVEDLRGTVYEQY
>TRBJ1-5|TRBV6-1|13
ASSLVGQGNQPQH
>TRBJ1-2|TRBV28|12
ASSSTGTPSGYT
>TRBJ2-2|TRBV30|9
AGRGAGELF
>TRBJ2-5|TRBV5-1|12
ASSPGQGQGTQY
>TRBJ2-2|TRBV5-6|15
ASSLAGTGGITGELF
>TRBJ2-5|TRBV29-1|10
SVVSAFETQY
>TRBJ1-2|TRBV6-1|11
ASSDSRQGRYT
>TRBJ1-1|TRBV10-3|11
AISVRVNTEAF
>TRBJ1-2|TRBV6-4|10
ASSERPAGYT
>TRBJ1-3|TRBV5-1|14
ASSLVAGGSGNTIY
>TRBJ2-3|TRBV7-9|14
ASSPPLAGGSDTQY
>TRBJ2-5|TRBV5-1|13
ASSFSGTDEETQY
>TRBJ1-1|TRBV6-1|12
ASSIEATNTEAF
>TRBJ1-5|TRBV5-6|13
ASSLKGSGNQPQH
>TRBJ2-1|TRBV28|13
ASSFGAGGFDEQF
>TRBJ2-7|TRBV2|13
ASSTFDRGRSEQY
>TRBJ1-4|TRBV19|12
ASSDEVTNEKLF
>TRBJ1-2|TRBV2|9
ASSGDYGYT
>TRBJ1-2|TRBV19|10
ASSRTDYGYT
>NA|TRBV7-3|10
ASGYDRSEQY
>TRBJ1-2|TRBV28|14
ASRPTSGLTNYGYT
>TRBJ1-2|TRBV7-2|13
ASSLDYGTNYGYT
>TRBJ2-1|TRBV5-4|13
ASSSRLAGEYEQF
>TRBJ1-4|TRBV28|13
ASSGDRAANEKLF
>TRBJ1-1|TRBV5-6|13
ASSLNTNRHTEAF
>TRBJ2-7|TRBV19|11
ASSIMRSDEQY
>TRBJ1-6|TRBV6-6|12
ASSYRGPNSPLH
>TRBJ2-7|TRBV19|12
ASSIEGSDYEQY
>TRBJ2-3|TRBV27|11
ASAGSAEGTQY
>TRBJ2-7|TRBV7-2|12
ASSLASGDYEQY
>TRBJ1-2|TRBV6-5|14
ASSYGPGTGIHGYT
>TRBJ2-3|TRBV5-1|12
ASSLGHVSDTQY
>TRBJ2-1|TRBV7-9|13
ASSRGTSSNNEQF
>TRBJ1-2|TRBV4-2|13
ASSQEGGVWDGYT
>TRBJ1-6|TRBV30|15
AWTTEQGSSYNSPLH
>TRBJ2-7|TRBV6-5|12
ASSSRQGAYEQY